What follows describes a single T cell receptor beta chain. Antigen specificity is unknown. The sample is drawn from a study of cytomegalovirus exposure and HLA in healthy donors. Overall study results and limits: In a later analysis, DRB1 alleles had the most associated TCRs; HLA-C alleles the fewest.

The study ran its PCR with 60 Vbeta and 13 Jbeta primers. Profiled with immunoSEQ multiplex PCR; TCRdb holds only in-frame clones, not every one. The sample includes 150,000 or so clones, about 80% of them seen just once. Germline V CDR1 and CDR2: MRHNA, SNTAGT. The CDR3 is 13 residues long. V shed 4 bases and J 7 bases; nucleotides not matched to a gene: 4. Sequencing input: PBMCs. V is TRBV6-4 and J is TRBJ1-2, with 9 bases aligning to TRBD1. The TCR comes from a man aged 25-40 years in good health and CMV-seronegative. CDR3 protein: CASSGDRGAGYTF. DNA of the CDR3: TGTGCCAGCAGTGGCGACAGGGGGGCTGGCTACACCTTC.